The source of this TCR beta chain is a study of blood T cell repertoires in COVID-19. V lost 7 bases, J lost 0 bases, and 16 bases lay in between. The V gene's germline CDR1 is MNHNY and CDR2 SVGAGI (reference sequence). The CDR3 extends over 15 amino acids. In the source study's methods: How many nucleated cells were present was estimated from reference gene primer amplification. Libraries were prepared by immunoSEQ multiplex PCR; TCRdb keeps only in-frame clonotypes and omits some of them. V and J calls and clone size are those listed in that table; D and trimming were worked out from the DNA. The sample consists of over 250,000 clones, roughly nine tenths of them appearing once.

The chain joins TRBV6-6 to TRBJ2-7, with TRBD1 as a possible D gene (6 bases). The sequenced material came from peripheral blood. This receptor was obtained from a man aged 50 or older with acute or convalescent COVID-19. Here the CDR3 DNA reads TGTGCCAGCACCCGATCGGACAGCCTCTCCTACGAGCAGTACTTC. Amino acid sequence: CASTRSDSLSYEQYF.